Shown below are 4 T cell receptor beta chains from a single sample sequenced in a study of human T cells and chemical hapten exposure. Time point here: healthy volunteer bleed at 2 weeks. Blood, whole and unfractionated, served as the source for total RNA extraction. TCRdb re-analysed the RACE reads in MiXCR, keeping a single row per CDR3 protein. This sample carries roughly 130,000 distinct CDR3 sequences, about 8.2% of them seen once, and the ten largest clones take around 1.7%. Input material: whole blood. The receptors come from a male donor in good health. Some clones in this sample may be carry-over from other donors' samples.

The chain combines TRBV20-1 with TRBJ2-7; TRBD2 agrees at 12 bases. The V gene's germline CDR1 is DFQATT and CDR2 SNEGSKA (reference sequence). The ends lost 6 bases at V and 1 base at J; junction bases unmatched: 4. The CDR3 has 14 residues. CDR3 bases: TGCAGTGCAAAGACTAGCGGGAGTTCCTACGAGCAGTACTTC. It codes for CSAKTSGSSYEQYF.

This clonotype was seen only a few times. The chain couples TRBV7-9 to TRBJ2-7; 9 nucleotides line up with TRBD1. V shed 6 bases, J shed 5 bases, and the junction held 8 bases outside the gene matches. Germline V CDR1 and CDR2: SEHNR, FQNEAQ (reference sequence). This CDR3 has 14 residues. This chain's CDR3 is CASRDRDRVDEQYF. The CDR3 DNA sequence: TGTGCCAGCAGAGACCGGGACAGGGTAGACGAGCAGTACTTC.

In nucleotides, the CDR3 is TGCAGTGCTCCCCGACCTAGCTCCTACGAGCAGTACTTC. Amino acid sequence: CSAPRPSSYEQYF. This chain uses TRBV20-1 with TRBJ2-7; D not resolved. This CDR3 region has 13 residues. Trimming took 5 bases from V and 0 from J, leaving 11 bases between them. Germline loops: CDR1 DFQATT, CDR2 SNEGSKA (reference sequence).

The chain recombines TRBV2 with TRBJ2-3; D perhaps matches TRBD2 (6 bases). Germline lookup yields CDR1 SNHLY and CDR2 FYNNEI. The CDR3 contains 12 residues. The ends were cut back, 10 bases at V and 6 bases at J, with 14 bases in the middle. CDR3 loop: CATETSQDTQYF. The CDR3 nucleotides read TGTGCCACAGAGACTAGTCAGGATACGCAGTATTTT.